One T cell receptor (beta chain) is described in this entry. Its antigen is as yet unknown. This entry is derived from a study of vaccination and CD4 T cells after COVID-19. Study in general: Stimulation used overlapping spike peptides from SARS-CoV-2, HCoV-NL63, HCoV-OC43 and HCoV-229E.

Study-wide results and limits: Convalescent patients showed a median around 88% of reactive clones that were seen only post-vaccination.

Sequencing of cultured CD4+ T cell DNA used the Oncomine TCR Beta short-read assay. Genomic DNA was isolated from cultured CD4+ T cells. Via MiXCR, TCRdb re-called the PCR reads, giving one row per CDR3 protein. The sample records some 7,900 distinct CDR3 sequences, around 30% being singletons. Germline CDR1 and CDR2: LNHDA and SQIVND (reference sequence). V was pared by 5 bases and J by 2 bases, with 9 bases of the junction left unmatched. The CDR3 contains 16 residues. The sample's treatment: approximately 10-day PBMC culture with coronavirus spike peptide pools or control peptides (ViraFEST assay). CD4+ T lymphocytes from the unexposed donor were collected before the COVID-19 pandemic (2011-2018).

The sequenced sample was CD4+ T cells from blood, cultured in vitro. The chain joins TRBV19 to TRBJ2-3, with 8 bases aligning to TRBD1. This TCR was recovered from a human donor in good health. The CDR3 DNA reads as TGTGCCAGTAGTCCCCGTGGACAGGGTCCCACAGATACGCAGTATTTT. It yields the protein CASSPRGQGPTDTQYF.